The source of this T cell receptor beta chain is a study of T cell changes during pregnancy in multiple sclerosis. Sequencing was performed with immunoSEQ multiplex PCR; in TCRdb, only in-frame clones are kept and a portion is missing. This sample yields more than 30,000 clones, of which 75% to 95% are seen a single time; about 0.4% belongs to the top ten. The CDR3 loop spans 16 amino acids. Germline CDR1 is MNHEY and CDR2 is SVGAGI. The J segment lost 0 bases and the V segment lost 0 bases, leaving 5 bases of the junction unmatched. Sequencing used CD4+ T cells from peripheral blood mononuclear cells, obtained in the third trimester of pregnancy. This TCR derives from a female donor in good health, enrolled as a control in a pregnancy study. This rearrangement joins TRBV6-5 to TRBJ2-7, with 7 bases lining up with TRBD2. The CDR3 region is CASSYSGGFGSYEQYF. CDR3 DNA: TGTGCCAGCAGTTACTCGGGGGGGTTCGGCTCCTACGAGCAGTACTTC.